This T cell receptor beta chain came from a study of shared clonotypes between healthy human individuals. Overall study findings and caveats: When compared with the clonotypes that were shared by all four sorted-subset donors, the non-shared clonotypes turned out to have lower generation probabilities. Despite large depth, rarefaction showed incomplete sorted-subset sequencing.

Comment on this clone: The antigen remains unidentified. An end of the junction differs from the germline gene, which may be a read error.

The donors, all of them Caucasian adults, lived in Nashville, Tennessee. Germline V gives CDR1 MNHEY, CDR2 SMNVEV (reference sequence). The CDR3 extends over 13 amino acids. Assay used: immunoSEQ multiplex PCR; TCRdb lists only in-frame clones, some missing. The sample lists approximately 99,000 clones, under 70% seen once, with about 25% in the top ten. This chain uses TRBV27 with TRBJ2-5; the D gene is possibly TRBD2 (5 bases). This clonotype was sampled from a young woman in good health. The sequencing sample was made of memory CD8+ T cells sorted from blood. This sample's subset: CD45RO+ cells pooled with CCR7-negative TemRA cells. This chain's CDR3 is CASSPLPRIALHF. CDR3 DNA sequence: TGTGCCAGCAGCCCATTACCCCGAATAGCGCTGCACTTC.